Each of the 12 T cell receptor beta chains below was sequenced from the same sample in a study of CD8+ T cells in alopecia areata. Following RNA extraction, reverse transcription yielded cDNA that acted as the sequencing template. Sequencing was performed with immunoSEQ multiplex PCR; in TCRdb, only in-frame clones are kept and a portion is missing. The data contain some 210,000 clones, 66% of them singletons. This sample's treatment: oral pan-JAK inhibitor, 5-10 mg twice daily. The source was CD4+ T cells sorted from blood, collected at approximately week 42, from a patient treated with tofacitinib. These receptors originate from a human donor with alopecia areata.

This chain connects TRBV7-9 to TRBJ1-1, with TRBD1 matching 7 bases. The CDR3 consists of 13 residues. Per the germline V gene, CDR1 is SEHNR and CDR2 is FQNEAQ (reference sequence). The ends lost 5 bases at V and 6 bases at J; junction bases unmatched: 6. CDR3: CASSKQGGAEAFF. DNA of the CDR3: TGTGCCAGCAGCAAGCAGGGGGGCGCTGAAGCTTTCTTT.

This chain connects TRBV7-2 to TRBJ1-2; D not certain. Germline values: CDR1 SGHTA, CDR2 FQGNSA. The CDR3 spans 14 residues. Trimming took off 5 bases at V and 5 bases at J, with 15 bases between the two ends. CDR3 nucleotides: TGTGCCAGCAGCCCCCAAGTGGGATCATATGGCTACACCTTC. Its translation is CASSPQVGSYGYTF.

To note about this clone: Other DNA sequences in the same sample also yield this CDR3. The chain recombines TRBV5-1 with TRBJ2-7, with 7 bases fitting TRBD1. The CDR3 spans 14 residues. V lost 3 bases and J lost 2; bases outside the gene matches: 5. Per the germline V gene, CDR1 is SGHRS and CDR2 is YFSETQ. The CDR3 region has the DNA TGCGCCAGCAGCTCTGGGACAGTAACCTACGAGCAGTACTTC. Its protein product is CASSSGTVTYEQYF.

The rearrangement uses TRBV2 and TRBJ1-2; TRBD1 might be the D (6 bases). This CDR3 has 12 amino acids. V lost 4 bases and J 5 bases, leaving 8 bases between the germline ends. Germline V gene data show CDR1 as SNHLY and CDR2 as FYNNEI. The CDR3 reads CASSATGYGYTF. In DNA, the CDR3 is TGTGCCAGCAGTGCTACAGGGTATGGCTACACCTTC.

This sequence joins TRBV25-1 and TRBJ2-2; no reliable D call. The CDR3 totals 13 residues. Germline V gene lookup returns CDR1 MGHDK and CDR2 SYGVNS. V dropped 7 bases and J dropped 4 bases, with 10 bases sitting between them. CDR3 DNA sequence: TGTGCCAGCATCGGGCGAGGCACCGGGGAGCTGTTTTTT. This codes for CASIGRGTGELFF.

The chain recombines TRBV19 with TRBJ2-6, with D uncertain. V shed 5 bases and J shed 2 bases, with 4 bases lying between them. The germline CDR1 and CDR2 sequences are LNHDA and SQIVND (reference sequence). The CDR3 is 13 amino acids. CDR3 DNA: TGTGCCAGTAGTGTTGCTGGGGCCAACGTCCTGACTTTC. The encoded protein is CASSVAGANVLTF.

The chain links TRBV29-1 to TRBJ2-1, with 10 bases identical to TRBD1. CDR3 size: 13 residues. Germline-derived CDR1 and CDR2 are SQVTM and ANQGSEA. V lost 7 bases, J lost 7 bases, and 7 bases stayed unmatched. The DNA of the CDR3 is TGCAGCGGAATGGGACAGGGGTATAATGAGCAGTTCTTC. As protein: CSGMGQGYNEQFF.

The rearrangement links TRBV18 to TRBJ1-5; no reliable D call. V gave up 2 bases and J gave up 4 bases, with 3 bases separating them. The V gene's germline CDR1 is KGHSH and CDR2 LQKENI. The CDR3 is 12 residues long. CDR3 sequence (DNA): TGTGCCAGCTCACCAGAGAATCAGCCCCAGCATTTT. It yields the protein CASSPENQPQHF.

The chain joins TRBV7-2 to TRBJ1-2; tentatively, D is TRBD1 (5 bases). This CDR3 is 18 amino acids long. The V gene lost 3 bases and the J gene lost 8 bases, with 28 bases spanning the gap. CDR1 and CDR2 (germline): SGHTA, FQGNSA. The CDR3 DNA reads TGTGCCAGCAGCTTGGGCCCGGAGAGGATAAGGACCGGGGGGGGCTACACCTTC. Its protein is CASSLGPERIRTGGGYTF.

The rearrangement uses TRBV30 and TRBJ1-1; D is ambiguous. The germline gives CDR1 GTSNPN, CDR2 SVGIG (reference sequence). Deletions cut 5 bases from V and 4 bases from J, with 8 bases between. The CDR3 consists of 11 residues. CDR3 sequence reads: CAWFAGTEAFF. The CDR3 DNA follows: TGTGCCTGGTTTGCAGGCACTGAAGCTTTCTTT.

The chain has TRBV15 and TRBJ2-7; D is undetermined. Germline CDR1 LNHNV, CDR2 YYDKDF (reference sequence). V was trimmed by 6 bases and J by 2 bases, leaving 11 bases between them. The CDR3 sequence is 13 residues long. CDR3 amino acids: CATRGGRAYEQYF. In nucleotides, the CDR3 is TGTGCCACCAGGGGTGGAAGGGCCTACGAGCAGTACTTC.

This clone was seen a handful of times. The rearrangement links TRBV6-5 to TRBJ1-6; 7 bases align to TRBD1. The CDR3 totals 14 residues. CDR1 MNHEY and CDR2 SVGAGI come from the germline V gene. J was trimmed by 8 bases and V by 8 bases; bases with no gene match: 9. DNA for the CDR3: TGTGCCAGCGGGACCCGGGACAGATATTCACCCCTCCACTTT. This codes for CASGTRDRYSPLHF.